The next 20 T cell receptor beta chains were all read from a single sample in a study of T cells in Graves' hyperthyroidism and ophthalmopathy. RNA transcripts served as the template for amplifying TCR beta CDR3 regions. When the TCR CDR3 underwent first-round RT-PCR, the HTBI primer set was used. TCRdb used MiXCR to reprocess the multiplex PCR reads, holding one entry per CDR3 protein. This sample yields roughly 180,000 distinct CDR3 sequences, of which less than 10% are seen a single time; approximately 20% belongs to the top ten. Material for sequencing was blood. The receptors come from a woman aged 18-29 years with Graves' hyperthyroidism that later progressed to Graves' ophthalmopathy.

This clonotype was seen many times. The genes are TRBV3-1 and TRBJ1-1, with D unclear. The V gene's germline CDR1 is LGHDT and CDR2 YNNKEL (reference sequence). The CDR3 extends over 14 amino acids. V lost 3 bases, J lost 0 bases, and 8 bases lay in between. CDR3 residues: CASSHEGLNTEAFF. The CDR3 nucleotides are TGTGCCAGCAGCCATGAGGGATTGAACACTGAAGCTTTCTTT.

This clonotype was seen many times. The CDR3 loop is CSVTDRAETEAFF. The CDR3 DNA follows: TGCAGCGTTACAGACAGGGCCGAAACTGAAGCTTTCTTT. The chain couples TRBV29-1 to TRBJ1-1; 7 bases match TRBD1. V dropped 5 bases and J dropped 5; count of bases not matched to a gene: 8. The CDR3 extends over 13 amino acids. Germline CDR1 reads SQVTM; CDR2 reads ANQGSEA.

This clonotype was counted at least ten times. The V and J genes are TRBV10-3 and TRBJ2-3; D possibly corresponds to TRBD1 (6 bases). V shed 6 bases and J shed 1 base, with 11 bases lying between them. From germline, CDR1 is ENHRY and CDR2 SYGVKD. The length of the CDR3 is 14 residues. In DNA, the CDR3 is TGTGCCATCAGGGGGGCAAGGGGCACAGATACGCAGTATTTT. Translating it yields CAIRGARGTDTQYF.

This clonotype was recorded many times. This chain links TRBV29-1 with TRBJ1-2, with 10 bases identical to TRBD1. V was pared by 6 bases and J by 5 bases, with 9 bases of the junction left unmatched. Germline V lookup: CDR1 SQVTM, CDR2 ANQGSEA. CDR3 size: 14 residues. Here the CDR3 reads CSVSTDRGRYGYTF. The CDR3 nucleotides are TGCAGCGTCTCCACTGACAGGGGGCGGTATGGCTACACCTTC.

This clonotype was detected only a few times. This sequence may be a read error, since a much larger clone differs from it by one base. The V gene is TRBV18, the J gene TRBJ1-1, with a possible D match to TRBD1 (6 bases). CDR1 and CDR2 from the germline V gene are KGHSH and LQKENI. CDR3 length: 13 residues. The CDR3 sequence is CASSRQENTEASF. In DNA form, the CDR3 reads TGTGCCAGCTCACGACAGGAAAACACTGAAGCTTCCTTT. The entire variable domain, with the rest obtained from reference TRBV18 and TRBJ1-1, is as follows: NAGVMQNPRHLVRRRGQEARLRCSPMKGHSHVYWYRQLPEEGLKFMVYLQKENIIDESGMPKERFSAEFPKEGPSILRIQQVVRGDSAAYFCASSRQENTEASFGQGTRLTVV.

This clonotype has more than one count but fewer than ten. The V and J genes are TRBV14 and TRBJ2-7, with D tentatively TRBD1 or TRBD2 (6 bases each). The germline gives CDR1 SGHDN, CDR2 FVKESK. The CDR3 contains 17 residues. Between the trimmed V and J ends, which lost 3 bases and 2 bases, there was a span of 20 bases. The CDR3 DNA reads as TGTGCCAGCAGCCATATAACTAAGGAACGGGGGCCCTACGAGCAGTACTTC. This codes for CASSHITKERGPYEQYF.

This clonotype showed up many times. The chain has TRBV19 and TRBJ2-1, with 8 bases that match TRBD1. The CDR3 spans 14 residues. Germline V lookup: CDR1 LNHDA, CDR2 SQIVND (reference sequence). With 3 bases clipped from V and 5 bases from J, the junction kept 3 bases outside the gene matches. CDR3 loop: CASSIDRGNNEQFF. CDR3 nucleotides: TGTGCCAGTAGTATTGACAGGGGTAACAATGAGCAGTTCTTC.

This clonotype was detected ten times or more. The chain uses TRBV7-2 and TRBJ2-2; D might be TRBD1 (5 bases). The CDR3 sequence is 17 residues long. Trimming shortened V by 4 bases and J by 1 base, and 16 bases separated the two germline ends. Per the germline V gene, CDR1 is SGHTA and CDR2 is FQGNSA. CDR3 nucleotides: TGTGCCAGCAGCTCCCCGACAGTACCCAAGAACACCGGGGAGCTGTTTTTT. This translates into CASSSPTVPKNTGELFF.

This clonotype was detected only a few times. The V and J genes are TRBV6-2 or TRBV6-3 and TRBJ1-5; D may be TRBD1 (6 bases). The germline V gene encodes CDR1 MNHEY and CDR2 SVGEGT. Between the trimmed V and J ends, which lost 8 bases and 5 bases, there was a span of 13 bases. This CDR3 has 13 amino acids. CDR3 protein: CASGTGRYQPQHF. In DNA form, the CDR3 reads TGTGCCAGCGGAACAGGGAGGTATCAGCCCCAGCATTTT.

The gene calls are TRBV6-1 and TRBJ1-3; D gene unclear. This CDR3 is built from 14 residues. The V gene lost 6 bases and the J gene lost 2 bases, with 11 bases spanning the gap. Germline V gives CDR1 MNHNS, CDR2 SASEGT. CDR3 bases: TGTGCCAGCAGCCGAGAGGTAGCTGGAAACACCATATATTTT. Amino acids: CASSREVAGNTIYF.

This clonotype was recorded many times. This chain's CDR3 is CASSQARYNSPLHF. The CDR3 DNA reads TGTGCCAGCAGCCAAGCGAGGTATAATTCACCCCTCCACTTT. The chain carries TRBV3-1 and TRBJ1-6; no reliable D call. The CDR3 loop spans 14 amino acids. Per the germline V gene, CDR1 is LGHDT and CDR2 is YNNKEL (reference sequence). V was clipped by 1 base and J by 4 bases, with 5 bases between them.

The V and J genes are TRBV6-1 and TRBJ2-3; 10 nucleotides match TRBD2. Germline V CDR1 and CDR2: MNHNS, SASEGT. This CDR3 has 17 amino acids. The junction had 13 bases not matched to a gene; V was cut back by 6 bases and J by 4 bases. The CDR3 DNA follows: TGTGCCAGCAGAACCCTCCGGGAGAGCGGGGGGGCAGATACGCAGTATTTT. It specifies CASRTLRESGGADTQYF.

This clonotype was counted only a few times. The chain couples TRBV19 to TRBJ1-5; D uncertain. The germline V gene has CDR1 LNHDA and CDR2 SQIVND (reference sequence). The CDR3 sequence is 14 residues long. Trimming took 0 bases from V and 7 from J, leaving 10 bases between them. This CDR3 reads CASSIDGRRQPQHF. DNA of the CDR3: TGTGCCAGTAGTATAGATGGCAGAAGGCAGCCCCAGCATTTT.

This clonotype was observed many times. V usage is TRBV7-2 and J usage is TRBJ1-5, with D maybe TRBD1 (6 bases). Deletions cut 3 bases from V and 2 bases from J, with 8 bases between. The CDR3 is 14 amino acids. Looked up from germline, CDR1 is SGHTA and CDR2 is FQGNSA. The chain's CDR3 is CASSFGGRNQPQHF. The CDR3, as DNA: TGTGCCAGCAGCTTCGGGGGGCGCAATCAGCCCCAGCATTTT.

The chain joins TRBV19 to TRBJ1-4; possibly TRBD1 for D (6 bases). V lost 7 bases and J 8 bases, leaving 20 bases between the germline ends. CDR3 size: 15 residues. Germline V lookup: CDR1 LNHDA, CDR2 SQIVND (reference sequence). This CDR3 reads CASTLIGGGEEKLFF. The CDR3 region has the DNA TGTGCCAGTACCCTGATCGGGGGCGGGGAAGAAAAACTGTTTTTT. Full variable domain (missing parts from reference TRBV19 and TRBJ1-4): DGGITQSPKYLFRKEGQNVTLSCEQNLNHDAMYWYRQDPGQGLRLIYYSQIVNDFQKGDIAEGYSVSREKKESFPLTVTSAQKNPTAFYLCASTLIGGGEEKLFFGSGTQLSVL.

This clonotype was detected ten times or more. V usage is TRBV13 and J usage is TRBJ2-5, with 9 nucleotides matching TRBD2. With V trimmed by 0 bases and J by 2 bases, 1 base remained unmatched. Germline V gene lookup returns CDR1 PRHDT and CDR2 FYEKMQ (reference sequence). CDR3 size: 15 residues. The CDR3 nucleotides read TGTGCCAGCAGCTTAGGCGCGGGAGGGCAAGAGACCCAGTACTTC. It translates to CASSLGAGGQETQYF.

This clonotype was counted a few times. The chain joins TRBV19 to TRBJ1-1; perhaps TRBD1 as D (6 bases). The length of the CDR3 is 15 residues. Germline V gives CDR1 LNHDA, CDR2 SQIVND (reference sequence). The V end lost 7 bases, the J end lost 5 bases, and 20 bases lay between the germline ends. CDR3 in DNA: TGTGCCAGTAAGCTCTCCGGGGGGCGTTGGACTGAAGCTTTCTTT. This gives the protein CASKLSGGRWTEAFF.

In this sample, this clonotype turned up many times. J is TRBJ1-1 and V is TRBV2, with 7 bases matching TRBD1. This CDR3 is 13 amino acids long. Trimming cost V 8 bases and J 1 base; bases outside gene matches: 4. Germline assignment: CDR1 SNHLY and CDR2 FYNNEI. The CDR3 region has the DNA TGTGCCAGCTGGGGACAGAGGAACACTGAAGCTTTCTTT. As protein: CASWGQRNTEAFF.

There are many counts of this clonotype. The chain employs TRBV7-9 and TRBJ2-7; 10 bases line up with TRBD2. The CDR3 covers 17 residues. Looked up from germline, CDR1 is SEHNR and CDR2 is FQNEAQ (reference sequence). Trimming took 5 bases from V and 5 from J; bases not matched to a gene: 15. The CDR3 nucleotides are TGTGCCAGCAGCCGCCGGTCGCTAGCGGGAGATCGCGACGAGCAGTACTTC. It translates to CASSRRSLAGDRDEQYF.

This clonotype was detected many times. Written as DNA, the CDR3 is TGTGCCAGCAGTTTGTGGGACAGGGGATACAATGAGCAGTTCTTC. Encoded protein: CASSLWDRGYNEQFF. This chain uses TRBV12-3 or TRBV12-4 with TRBJ2-1; 10 bases are a match to TRBD1. V lost 3 bases to trimming and J lost 4 bases; unmatched junction nucleotides: 3. The CDR3 has 15 residues.